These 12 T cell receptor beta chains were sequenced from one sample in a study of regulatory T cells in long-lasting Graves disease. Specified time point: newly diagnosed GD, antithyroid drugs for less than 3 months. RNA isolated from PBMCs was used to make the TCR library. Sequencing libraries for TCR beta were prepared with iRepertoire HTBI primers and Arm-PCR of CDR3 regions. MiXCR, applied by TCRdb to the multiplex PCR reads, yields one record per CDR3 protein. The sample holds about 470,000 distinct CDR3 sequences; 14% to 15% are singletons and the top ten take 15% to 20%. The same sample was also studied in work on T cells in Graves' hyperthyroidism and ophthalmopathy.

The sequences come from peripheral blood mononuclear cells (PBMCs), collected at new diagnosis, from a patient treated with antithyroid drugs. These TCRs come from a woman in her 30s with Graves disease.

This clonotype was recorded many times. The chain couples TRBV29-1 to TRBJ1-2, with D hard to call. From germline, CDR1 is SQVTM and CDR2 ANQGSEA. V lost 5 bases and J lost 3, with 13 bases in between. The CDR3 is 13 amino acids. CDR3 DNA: TGCAGCGTTAACCAAGACGGGTACTATGGCTACACCTTC. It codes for CSVNQDGYYGYTF. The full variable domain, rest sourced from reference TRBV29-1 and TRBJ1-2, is SAVISQKPSRDICQRGTSLTIQCQVDSQVTMMFWYRQQPGQSLTLIATANQGSEATYESGFVIDKFPISRPNLTFSTLTVSNMSPEDSSIYLCSVNQDGYYGYTFGSGTRLTVV.

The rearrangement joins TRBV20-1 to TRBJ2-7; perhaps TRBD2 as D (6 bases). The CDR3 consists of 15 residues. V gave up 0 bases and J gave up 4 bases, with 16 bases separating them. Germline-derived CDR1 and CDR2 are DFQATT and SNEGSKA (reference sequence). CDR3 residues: CSARDMAGSTYEQYF. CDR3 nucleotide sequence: TGCAGTGCTAGAGATATGGCGGGAAGTACATACGAGCAGTACTTC.

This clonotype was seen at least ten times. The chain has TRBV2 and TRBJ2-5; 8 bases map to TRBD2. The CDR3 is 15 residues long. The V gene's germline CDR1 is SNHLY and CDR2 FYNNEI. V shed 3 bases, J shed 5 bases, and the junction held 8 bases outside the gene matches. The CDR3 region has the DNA TGTGCCAGCAGTGATAGGCTAGCGGGTACCGAGACCCAGTACTTC. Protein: CASSDRLAGTETQYF.

The CDR3 DNA sequence: TGTGCCAGCAGTTCCCTAGACCGGGACCCTTATGAAAAACTGTTTTTT. It codes for CASSSLDRDPYEKLFF. The chain uses TRBV12-3 or TRBV12-4 and TRBJ1-4; TRBD1 is a possible D gene (5 bases). This CDR3 is built from 16 residues. With 4 bases removed from V and 6 bases from J, the gap between germline ends came to 18 bases.

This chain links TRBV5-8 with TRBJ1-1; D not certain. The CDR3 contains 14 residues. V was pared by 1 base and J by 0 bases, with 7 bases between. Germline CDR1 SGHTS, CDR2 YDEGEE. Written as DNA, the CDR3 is TGTGCCAGCAGCTTGCTAGGAATGAACACTGAAGCTTTCTTT. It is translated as CASSLLGMNTEAFF.

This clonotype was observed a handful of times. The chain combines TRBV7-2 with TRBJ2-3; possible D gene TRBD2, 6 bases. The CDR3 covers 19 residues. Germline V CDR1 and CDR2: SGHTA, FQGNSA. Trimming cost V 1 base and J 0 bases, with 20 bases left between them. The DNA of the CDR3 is TGTGCCAGCAGCTTAGTTAGGGCGGCTGGCGGGGACAGCACAGATACGCAGTATTTT. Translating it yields CASSLVRAAGGDSTDTQYF.

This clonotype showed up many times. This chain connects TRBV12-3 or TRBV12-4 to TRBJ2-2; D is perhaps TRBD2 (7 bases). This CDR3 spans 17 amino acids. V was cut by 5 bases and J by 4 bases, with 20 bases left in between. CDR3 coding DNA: TGTGCCAGCAGTCGGACTAGGGGGGGAATGAGCACCGGGGAGCTGTTTTTT. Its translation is CASSRTRGGMSTGELFF.

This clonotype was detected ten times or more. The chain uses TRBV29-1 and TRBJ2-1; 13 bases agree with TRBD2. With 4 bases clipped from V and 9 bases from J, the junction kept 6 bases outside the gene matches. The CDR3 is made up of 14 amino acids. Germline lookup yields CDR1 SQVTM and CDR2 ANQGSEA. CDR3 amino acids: CSVGRTSGSGEQFF. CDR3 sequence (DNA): TGCAGCGTTGGTCGGACTAGCGGGAGTGGTGAGCAGTTCTTC.

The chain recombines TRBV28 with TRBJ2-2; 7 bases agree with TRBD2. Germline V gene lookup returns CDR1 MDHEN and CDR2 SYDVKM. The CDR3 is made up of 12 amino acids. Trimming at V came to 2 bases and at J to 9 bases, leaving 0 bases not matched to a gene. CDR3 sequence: CASSLSGRELFF. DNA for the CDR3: TGTGCCAGCAGTTTAAGCGGGAGGGAGCTGTTTTTT.

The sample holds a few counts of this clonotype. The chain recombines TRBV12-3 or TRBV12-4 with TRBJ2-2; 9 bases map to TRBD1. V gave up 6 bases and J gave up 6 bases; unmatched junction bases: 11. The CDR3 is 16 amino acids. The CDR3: CASRLTGTGRPGELFF. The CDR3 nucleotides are TGTGCCAGCAGGTTAACCGGGACAGGGAGGCCCGGGGAGCTGTTTTTT.

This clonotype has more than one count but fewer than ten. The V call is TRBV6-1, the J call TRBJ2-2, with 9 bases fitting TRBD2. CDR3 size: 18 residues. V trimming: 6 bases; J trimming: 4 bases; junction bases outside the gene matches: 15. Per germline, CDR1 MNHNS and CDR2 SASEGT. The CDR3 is CASSPEGAGGPGTGELFF. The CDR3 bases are TGTGCCAGCAGCCCTGAGGGGGCGGGAGGGCCGGGCACCGGGGAGCTGTTTTTT.

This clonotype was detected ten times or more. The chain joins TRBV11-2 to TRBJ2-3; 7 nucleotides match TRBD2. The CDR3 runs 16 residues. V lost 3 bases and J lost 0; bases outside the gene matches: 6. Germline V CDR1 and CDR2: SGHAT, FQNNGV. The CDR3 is CASSLKAGLSTDTQYF. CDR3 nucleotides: TGTGCCAGCAGCTTGAAAGCGGGACTTAGCACAGATACGCAGTATTTT.